Each of the 16 T cell receptor beta chains below was sequenced from the same sample in a study of blood T cells in healthy people across ages. Together with a sample-barcoded 5' primer, a J-beta primer mix was included in a second PCR lasting about 7 to 11 cycles. Each CDR3 protein gets one entry after TCRdb re-called the 5' RACE reads with MiXCR. The sample yields around 1,500,000 distinct CDR3 sequences, around 39% seen once. Sequenced material: blood. The receptors derive from a young woman in good health.

The gene calls are TRBV2 and TRBJ2-7, with 14 bases fitting TRBD2. Germline lookup yields CDR1 SNHLY and CDR2 FYNNEI. V lost 6 bases and J lost 5; bases outside the gene matches: 6. This CDR3 has 15 amino acids. CDR3 in DNA: TGTGCCAGCAGGATGGGACTAGCGGGAGTCGACGAGCAGTACTTC. Translating gives CASRMGLAGVDEQYF.

The rearrangement uses TRBV6-2 or TRBV6-3 and TRBJ1-5; D gene unclear. CDR3 length: 15 amino acids. Germline CDR1 and CDR2: MNHEY and SVGEGT. Trimming stripped 2 bases from V and 9 bases from J, with 17 bases between. CDR3 residues: CASSYVEWAVGPQHF. The CDR3 DNA sequence: TGTGCCAGCAGTTACGTAGAGTGGGCGGTCGGGCCCCAGCATTTT.

The chain employs TRBV29-1 and TRBJ2-7, with D tentatively TRBD2 (5 bases). V gave up 4 bases and J gave up 7 bases, with 14 bases separating them. CDR1 and CDR2 from the germline V gene are SQVTM and ANQGSEA. The CDR3 has 12 amino acids. The CDR3 loop reads CSVVEGSNEQYF. The CDR3 region has the DNA TGCAGCGTTGTGGAAGGGAGCAATGAGCAGTACTTC.

This chain joins TRBV6-5 and TRBJ2-5; D is possibly TRBD1 (5 bases). The J call may be in error: the DNA end matches TRBJ2-7 better. There are 15 residues in the CDR3. CDR1 MNHEY and CDR2 SVGAGI come from the germline V gene. CDR3 nucleotides: TGTGCCAGCAGTTACGCAGGGTCCCCTCTAAACGAGCAGTACTTC. This sequence encodes CASSYAGSPLNEQYF.

This clonotype was seen ten or more times. The J gene is TRBJ2-1, the V gene TRBV29-1, with D perhaps TRBD1 (6 bases). V lost 7 bases and J 5 bases, leaving 9 bases between the germline ends. Per the germline V gene, CDR1 is SQVTM and CDR2 is ANQGSEA. This CDR3 contains 11 residues. CDR3 sequence (DNA): TGCAGCGCCGACAGGAACAATGAGCAGTTCTTC. Translated, it gives CSADRNNEQFF.

The rearrangement uses TRBV27 and TRBJ1-2; 12 nucleotides align to TRBD1. The junction had 20 bases not matched to a gene; V was cut back by 7 bases and J by 8 bases. Germline CDR1 and CDR2: MNHEY and SMNVEV (reference sequence). The CDR3 spans 18 residues. CDR3 in DNA: TGTGCCAGCACTCTACAACCGGGACAGGGGGCCTCGACCTACGGCTACACCTTC. Amino acids: CASTLQPGQGASTYGYTF.

This clonotype occurred a few times. The rearrangement uses TRBV27 and TRBJ2-5; D gene uncertain. This CDR3 is built from 14 residues. CDR1 and CDR2 from the germline V gene are MNHEY and SMNVEV (reference sequence). V was clipped by 7 bases and J by 5 bases, with 17 bases between them. Here the CDR3 reads CASTPMGSGETQYF. The CDR3 nucleotides are TGTGCCAGCACTCCCATGGGCAGTGGGGAGACCCAGTACTTC.

The rearrangement uses TRBV20-1 and TRBJ2-2; D gene unclear. The CDR3 covers 13 residues. In germline, CDR1 is DFQATT, CDR2 SNEGSKA (reference sequence). The V end was cut by 6 bases, the J end by 7 bases, with 15 bases between. The CDR3 spells CSASVSGIGELFF. CDR3 nucleotides: TGCAGTGCCTCAGTCAGTGGCATCGGGGAGCTGTTTTTT.

The V gene is TRBV29-1, the J gene TRBJ2-7; possibly TRBD1 for D (6 bases). Germline V gives CDR1 SQVTM, CDR2 ANQGSEA. This CDR3 comprises 12 residues. V was clipped by 6 bases and J by 2 bases, with 11 bases between them. For the CDR3, the DNA is TGCAGCGTAACAGGGAACCCCTACGAGCAGTACTTC. This translates into CSVTGNPYEQYF.

The J gene is TRBJ1-1, the V gene TRBV20-1; 7 bases line up with TRBD1. The CDR3 loop spans 11 amino acids. Germline V gene sequence: CDR1 DFQATT, CDR2 SNEGSKA (reference sequence). With V trimmed by 5 bases and J by 11 bases, 8 bases remained unmatched. CDR3 DNA sequence: TGCAGTGCTCGGGACAGCGGCGGGGCTTTCTTT. As protein: CSARDSGGAFF.

This clonotype occurred a few times. V is TRBV27 and J is TRBJ1-5; D gene ambiguous. Deletions cut 3 bases from V and 1 base from J, with 7 bases between. This CDR3 spans 14 amino acids. The germline V gene encodes CDR1 MNHEY and CDR2 SMNVEV (reference sequence). The CDR3 DNA reads TGTGCCAGCAGTTTCGGGCAGAGCAATCAGCCCCAGCATTTT. Residues: CASSFGQSNQPQHF.

The rearrangement links TRBV6-1 to TRBJ1-1; D unresolved. Germline V CDR1 and CDR2: MNHNS, SASEGT. The CDR3 contains 13 residues. V was cut by 7 bases and J by 1 base, with 10 bases left in between. The CDR3: CASNLQPNTEAFF. DNA for the CDR3: TGTGCCAGCAATTTGCAACCGAACACTGAAGCTTTCTTT.

This rearrangement joins TRBV6-5 to TRBJ1-2; 12 nucleotides agree with TRBD1. V dropped 6 bases and J dropped 4; count of bases not matched to a gene: 9. Germline lookup yields CDR1 MNHEY and CDR2 SVGAGI. The CDR3 totals 16 residues. CDR3 coding DNA: TGTGCCAGCAGACCCCGGGACAGGGGGCTGGGCTATGGCTACACCTTC. Its translation is CASRPRDRGLGYGYTF.

A word on this clonotype: This may come from a read error, since a much larger clone is one base off. The V and J genes are TRBV7-9 and TRBJ2-4; TRBD2 agrees at 7 bases. The end of the DNA aligns better with TRBJ2-7, so the J call may be wrong. Germline CDR1 reads SEHNR; CDR2 reads FQNEAQ (reference sequence). The CDR3 covers 14 residues. CDR3 nucleotide sequence: TGTGCCAGCAGCGCAGCCGGGACTACCTACGAGCAGTACTTC. As protein: CASSAAGTTYEQYF.

This clonotype was counted between two and nine times. A much bigger clone sits one base away, suggesting this may be a read error. The V and J genes are TRBV5-1 and TRBJ2-1; D tentatively reads TRBD1 or TRBD2 (5 bases each). V lost 3 bases and J lost 4, with 14 bases in between. The CDR3 covers 15 residues. Germline V gives CDR1 SGHRS, CDR2 YFSETQ. CDR3 nucleotides: TGCGCCAGCAGCTGGGCCGGGGACCCGTACAATGAGCAGTTCTTC. Translated: CASSWAGDPYNEQFF.

This clonotype was seen once. The chain recombines TRBV4-1 with TRBJ2-7, with 9 bases fitting TRBD1. V dropped 1 base and J dropped 6; count of bases not matched to a gene: 7. CDR3 length: 15 amino acids. CDR1 and CDR2 (germline): MGHRA, YSYEKL. The DNA for the CDR3 is TGCGCCAGCAGCCAAGGACAGGGGGATTGGCGCGAGCAGTACTTC. It translates to CASSQGQGDWREQYF.